These T cell receptor beta chains were read from a single sample in a study of graft-versus-host responses after intestinal transplantation. The assay was immunoSEQ multiplex PCR, and TCRdb's table has in-frame clones only and misses some. The sample has under 80,000 clones, 92% seen once. This sample comprised PBMCs, obtained 98 days after intestinal transplantation. All receptors come from a human patient who received an intestinal transplant, so some T cells may come from the graft donor. CDR3s include the opening cysteine and the closing phenylalanine or tryptophan. The D gene is left open where the match is weak.

cdr3_length,j_call,d_call,v_call,cdr3_aa,cdr3_nt
15,TRBJ1-5,.,TRBV18,CASSPDKGGNQPQHF,TGTGCCAGCTCACCCGACAAGGGAGGGAATCAGCCCCAGCATTTT
16,TRBJ2-7,TRBD2,TRBV6-5,CASSYALAGGPYEQYF,TGTGCCAGCAGTTACGCACTAGCGGGAGGGCCCTACGAGCAGTACTTC
17,TRBJ1-5,.,TRBV6-4,CASSDSVLWGWVCPQHF,TGTGCCAGCAGTGACTCGGTTTTATGGGGATGGGTATGCCCCCAGCATTTT
15,TRBJ2-2,.,TRBV5-1,CASSLGQLITGELFF,TGCGCCAGCAGCTTGGGACAGCTGATCACCGGGGAGCTGTTTTTT
17,TRBJ2-3,TRBD2,TRBV5-3,CARSPTGTSGATYTQYF,TGTGCCAGAAGCCCAACCGGGACTAGCGGGGCCACCTATACGCAGTATTTT
16,TRBJ2-1,TRBD2,TRBV5-4,CASSFPERGGYNEQFF,TGTGCCAGCAGCTTCCCTGAGCGGGGGGGCTACAATGAGCAGTTCTTC
15,TRBJ2-1,TRBD2,TRBV27,CASSPGLAGPNEQFF,TGTGCCAGCAGTCCGGGACTAGCGGGACCCAATGAGCAGTTCTTC
17,TRBJ2-6,TRBD2,TRBV19,CASSWGLAGVGANVLTF,TGTGCCAGTAGTTGGGGACTAGCGGGAGTTGGGGCCAACGTCCTGACTTTC
13,TRBJ2-2,.,TRBV4-1,CASSQVRTGELFF,TGCGCCAGCAGCCAAGTCCGGACCGGGGAGCTGTTTTTT
16,TRBJ2-3,.,TRBV6-6,CASSPPGLYPTDTQYF,TGTGCCAGCAGTCCACCAGGACTCTACCCCACAGATACGCAGTATTTT
13,TRBJ1-1,.,TRBV25-1,CASSIFKDTEAFF,TGTGCCAGCAGTATCTTCAAGGACACTGAAGCTTTCTTT
16,TRBJ2-1,TRBD1,TRBV6-1,CASSGGRQGGHNEQFF,TGTGCCAGCAGTGGTGGCCGACAGGGTGGCCACAATGAGCAGTTCTTC
16,TRBJ2-5,.,TRBV15,CATSYEGASGQETQYF,TGTGCCACCAGCTACGAGGGGGCTAGCGGACAAGAGACCCAGTACTTC
15,TRBJ2-1,.,TRBV6-6,CASSYSTGTYNEQFF,TGTGCCAGCAGTTACTCAACCGGGACCTACAATGAGCAGTTCTTC
12,TRBJ1-5,.,TRBV6-5,CASSLPIQPQHF,TGTGCCAGCAGTCTTCCCATTCAGCCCCAGCATTTT
15,TRBJ2-5,.,TRBV2,CASRVRSPLEETQYF,TGTGCCAGCAGGGTCAGGTCGCCTCTCGAAGAGACCCAGTACTTC
13,TRBJ2-7,.,TRBV6-6,CASSYRPQYEQYF,TGTGCCAGCAGTTACAGGCCACAATACGAGCAGTACTTC
13,TRBJ1-5,.,TRBV28,CASSLLRGQPQHF,TGTGCCAGCAGCCTTCTTAGGGGCCAGCCCCAGCATTTT
15,TRBJ2-7,TRBD2,TRBV6-5,CASSGGLAESYEQYF,TGTGCCAGCAGTGGGGGACTAGCGGAGTCCTACGAGCAGTACTTC
16,TRBJ2-3,TRBD2,TRBV6-1,CASSVVWGGVGDTQYF,TGTGCCAGCAGTGTAGTTTGGGGGGGGGTTGGAGATACGCAGTATTTT
14,TRBJ1-4,.,TRBV5-4,CASSFRQVPEKLFF,TGTGCCAGCAGCTTTAGACAGGTGCCTGAAAAACTGTTTTTT
14,TRBJ2-7,TRBD2,TRBV7-9,CASSLAGLDDEQYF,TGTGCCAGCAGCTTAGCGGGACTAGACGACGAGCAGTACTTC
18,TRBJ2-1,TRBD2,TRBV19,CASSWGTSGISSYNEQFF,TGTGCCAGTAGTTGGGGGACTAGCGGGATAAGCTCCTACAATGAGCAGTTCTTC
15,TRBJ2-3,.,TRBV28,CASIIGRGPTDTQYF,TGTGCCAGCATCATAGGACGGGGACCCACAGATACGCAGTATTTT
13,TRBJ1-1,.,TRBV5-5,CASSLRQNTEAFF,TGTGCCAGCAGCTTGAGGCAGAACACTGAAGCTTTCTTT
15,TRBJ1-4,TRBD1,TRBV6-1,CASSDWGTGNEKLFF,TGTGCCAGCAGCGACTGGGGGACAGGGAATGAAAAACTGTTTTTT
16,TRBJ2-1,TRBD1,TRBV27,CASSPPGTGVLNEQFF,TGTGCCAGCAGCCCCCCCGGGACAGGGGTCCTCAATGAGCAGTTCTTC
16,TRBJ2-5,TRBD2,TRBV28,CASSFPGLEDAETQYF,TGTGCCAGCAGTTTCCCTGGACTAGAGGACGCGGAGACCCAGTACTTC
12,TRBJ2-7,.,TRBV28,CASSLALYEQYF,TGTGCCAGCAGTTTAGCACTGTACGAGCAGTACTTC
17,TRBJ2-3,TRBD2,TRBV4-2,CASSHGLAGGPTDTQYF,TGTGCCAGCAGCCACGGACTAGCGGGGGGGCCGACGGATACGCAGTATTTT
12,TRBJ1-2,TRBD1,TRBV19,CASIGTGYGYTF,TGTGCCAGTATCGGGACAGGGTATGGCTACACCTTC
13,TRBJ2-7,.,TRBV6-5,CASSEAQDSKQYF,TGTGCCAGCAGTGAAGCGCAGGATAGCAAGCAGTACTTC
15,TRBJ2-3,.,TRBV10-3,CAISESWLAVDTQYF,TGTGCCATCAGTGAGTCGTGGCTAGCAGTCGATACGCAGTATTTT
14,TRBJ1-2,.,TRBV5-1,CASSLEGPNYGYTF,TGCGCCAGCAGCTTGGAGGGGCCGAACTATGGCTACACCTTC
14,TRBJ1-2,.,TRBV6-5,CASREPGQGYGYTF,TGTGCCAGCAGGGAGCCGGGACAAGGCTATGGCTACACCTTC
14,TRBJ1-1,.,TRBV27,CASSHGGVQTEAFF,TGTGCCAGCAGTCACGGCGGGGTACAAACTGAAGCTTTCTTT
13,TRBJ2-7,TRBD2,TRBV30,CAWSDRTSSEQYF,TGTGCCTGGAGTGACCGGACTAGTAGCGAGCAGTACTTC
14,TRBJ1-1,.,TRBV6-5,CASSLRGSDTEAFF,TGTGCCAGCAGCCTCAGGGGCAGTGACACTGAAGCTTTCTTT
17,TRBJ2-4,.,TRBV5-6,CASSLAEGDLAKNIQYF,TGTGCCAGCAGCTTGGCCGAGGGGGACTTAGCCAAAAACATTCAGTACTTC
15,TRBJ2-7,TRBD2,TRBV27,CASSPQGLAGYEQYF,TGTGCCAGCAGTCCCCAGGGACTAGCGGGCTACGAGCAGTACTTC
15,TRBJ2-7,.,TRBV7-9,CASSLVGGASYEQYF,TGTGCCAGCAGCTTAGTGGGGGGCGCCTCCTACGAGCAGTACTTC
15,TRBJ1-1,.,TRBV4-1,CASSQGGRMNTEAFF,TGCGCCAGCAGCCAGGGAGGACGGATGAACACTGAAGCTTTCTTT
17,TRBJ2-4,TRBD2,TRBV2,CASSEGTSGIAKNIQYF,TGTGCCAGCAGTGAAGGGACTAGCGGGATAGCCAAAAACATTCAGTACTTC
14,TRBJ2-7,.,TRBV28,CASSLGGVSYEQYF,TGTGCCAGCAGTTTAGGCGGGGTTTCCTACGAGCAGTACTTC
15,TRBJ1-1,.,TRBV18,CASSPPEGRNTEAFF,TGTGCCAGCTCACCCCCGGAGGGGCGAAACACTGAAGCTTTCTTT
15,TRBJ2-1,.,TRBV4-2,CASSQGVSSYNEQFF,TGTGCCAGCAGCCAAGGCGTGAGCTCCTACAATGAGCAGTTCTTC
13,TRBJ2-7,.,TRBV28,CASSFSALYEQYF,TGTGCCAGCAGTTTTTCCGCTCTATACGAGCAGTACTTC
15,TRBJ1-2,TRBD1,TRBV19,CASSHVTGFNYGYTF,TGTGCCAGTAGCCACGTGACAGGGTTCAACTATGGCTACACCTTC